This T cell receptor beta chain is from a study of blood T cell repertoires in COVID-19. Overall study: T cells, B-cell-depleted T cells, or PBMCs provided the cDNA or gDNA that served as material.

Methods used by the authors: Quantification of nucleated cells was approximated via reference gene primer amplification. The assay was immunoSEQ multiplex PCR, and TCRdb's table has in-frame clones only and misses some. The V and J calls and clone size come from that table; D and trimming were worked out from the DNA. The table records around 89,000 clones, about two thirds of them present only once. V dropped 0 bases and J dropped 0 bases, with 15 bases sitting between them. Germline CDR1 reads SGHKS; CDR2 reads YYEKEE (reference sequence). CDR3 length: 17 residues. The chain employs TRBV5-5 and TRBJ1-1, with D perhaps TRBD1 (6 bases). The TCR originated in an elderly woman with acute or convalescent COVID-19. The sample consisted of peripheral blood. The CDR3 DNA follows: TGTGCCAGCAGCTTGGGGTACCAGACAGGAGTGAACACTGAAGCTTTCTTT. It yields the protein CASSLGYQTGVNTEAFF.